Listed below are T cell receptor beta chains from one sample, sequenced in a study of T cells in Graves' hyperthyroidism and ophthalmopathy. TCRdb re-analysed the multiplex PCR reads in MiXCR, keeping a single row per CDR3 protein. The table lists about 580,000 distinct CDR3 sequences, 35% to 55% of them singletons. The specimen was peripheral blood or thyroid tissue (not recorded which). These receptors were collected from a woman between 18 and 30 years old with Graves' hyperthyroidism. Both conserved end residues are part of each CDR3. Each record gives: CDR3 DNA, CDR3 protein, D gene, J gene, clone size, V gene. D genes are given only for firm matches. Clone size appears in some rows only: once, few, many, or a class for an expanded clone.

CDR3nt: TGTGCCAGCAGCTTTGTGAAGGCCCGGGGAGGAAAGCCCCAGCATTTT; CDR3aa: CASSFVKARGGKPQHF; d_gene: NA; j_gene: TRBJ1-5; abundance: NA; v_gene: TRBV7-3
CDR3nt: TGCGCCAGCAGCCAATCGCTCAACCCCTACGAGCAGTACTTC; CDR3aa: CASSQSLNPYEQYF; d_gene: NA; j_gene: TRBJ2-7; abundance: many; v_gene: TRBV4-1
CDR3nt: TGTGCCAGCAGTGACGACAGGACTAATGAAAAACTGTTTTTT; CDR3aa: CASSDDRTNEKLFF; d_gene: NA; j_gene: TRBJ1-4; abundance: NA; v_gene: TRBV6-4
CDR3nt: TGTGCCAGCAGTCCTCGTAAGTTCAGGAACACTGAAGCTTTCTTT; CDR3aa: CASSPRKFRNTEAFF; d_gene: NA; j_gene: TRBJ1-1; abundance: many; v_gene: TRBV27
CDR3nt: TGCGCCAGCAGTGAGAATGCGGGAACGTCCTACGAGCAGTACTTC; CDR3aa: CASSENAGTSYEQYF; d_gene: NA; j_gene: TRBJ2-7; abundance: many; v_gene: TRBV10-1
CDR3nt: TGTGCCACCAGGGGGGAGGGCTGGGGAGAGACCCAGTACTTC; CDR3aa: CATRGEGWGETQYF; d_gene: TRBD2; j_gene: TRBJ2-5; abundance: once; v_gene: TRBV24-1
CDR3nt: TGTGCCAGCGCTAGTGACTCTTTCGGCTATGACTACACCTTC; CDR3aa: CASASDSFGYDYTF; d_gene: NA; j_gene: TRBJ1-2; abundance: many; v_gene: TRBV6-6
CDR3nt: TGTGCCAGTAGTGCCCCCGGACTAGCGGGCTATGGCTACACCTTC; CDR3aa: CASSAPGLAGYGYTF; d_gene: NA; j_gene: TRBJ1-2; abundance: NA; v_gene: TRBV19
CDR3nt: TGTGCCAGCAGCTTTAGCACAGGCGGCTACAATGGCTACACCTTC; CDR3aa: CASSFSTGGYNGYTF; d_gene: NA; j_gene: TRBJ1-2; abundance: NA; v_gene: TRBV7-3
CDR3nt: TGTGCCAGCAGCTCTGGAGGGCTGGGGGGAAACACCATATATTTT; CDR3aa: CASSSGGLGGNTIYF; d_gene: NA; j_gene: TRBJ1-3; abundance: many; v_gene: TRBV7-2
CDR3nt: TGTGCCAGCAGTTTACAGACACCCGATGGCTACACCTTC; CDR3aa: CASSLQTPDGYTF; d_gene: NA; j_gene: TRBJ1-2; abundance: NA; v_gene: TRBV12-3/TRBV12-4
CDR3nt: TGTGCCAGCAGCGAGACTAGCGGCAATTCCTACGAGCAGTACTTC; CDR3aa: CASSETSGNSYEQYF; d_gene: TRBD2; j_gene: TRBJ2-7; abundance: NA; v_gene: TRBV7-3
CDR3nt: TGTGCCAGCAGCGAGGGGGCGGACTCCTACGAGCAGTACTTC; CDR3aa: CASSEGADSYEQYF; d_gene: TRBD1; j_gene: TRBJ2-7; abundance: many; v_gene: TRBV27
CDR3nt: TGTGCCAGCAGCTTGGGCTGGTTGTCAACCTCTGGGGCCAACGTCCTGACTTTC; CDR3aa: CASSLGWLSTSGANVLTF; d_gene: NA; j_gene: TRBJ2-6; abundance: NA; v_gene: TRBV5-6
CDR3nt: TGTGCCAGCAGCCCCTCAGCGGGAGTGTACGAGCAGTACTTC; CDR3aa: CASSPSAGVYEQYF; d_gene: TRBD2; j_gene: TRBJ2-7; abundance: many; v_gene: TRBV7-3